The source of this T cell receptor (beta chain) is a study of neurological immune-mediated disorders. Study-level points and caveats: TCR clonal expansion peaked in HTLV-1-associated myelopathy patients and was lowest in multiple sclerosis patients.

This clonotype came up a few times. Its antigen is not known. Time point: technical triplicate 3. J lost 7 bases, V lost 0 bases, and 4 bases had no gene match. The CDR3 consists of 13 residues. Germline values: CDR1 DFQATT, CDR2 SNEGSKA (reference sequence). Each CDR3 protein gets one entry after TCRdb re-called the 5' RACE reads with MiXCR. Altogether around 47,000 distinct CDR3 sequences are present, around a fifth being singletons, with the ten largest covering almost 4.5%. This TCR came from a man aged 60-69 years with HTLV-1-associated myelopathy (HAM/TSP). The J gene is TRBJ1-2, the V gene TRBV20-1, with 8 bases matching TRBD1. The source material was PBMCs. This chain's CDR3 is CSARDQGASGYTF. For the CDR3, the DNA is TGCAGTGCTAGAGACCAGGGGGCTTCTGGCTACACCTTC.